This T cell receptor (beta chain) was observed in a study of cytomegalovirus exposure and HLA in healthy donors. Researchers ran the PCR with 60 Vbeta and 13 Jbeta primers. Here immunoSEQ multiplex PCR was the method, and the copy in TCRdb shows in-frame clones only, minus some. The profile shows roughly 150,000 clones, 65% to 85% of them singletons. Looked up from germline, CDR1 is MDHEN and CDR2 is SYDVKM. Trimming pared 3 bases from V and 6 bases from J, leaving 10 bases between. The CDR3 is made up of 13 amino acids. This clone appeared a single time. This sample includes further DNA sequences coding for the same CDR3.

V gene TRBV28 combines with J gene TRBJ2-3; D gene unclear. This clonotype was sampled from a male donor in good health and CMV-seronegative. Sequences were obtained from PBMCs. The CDR3 loop reads CASSLASWDTQYF. DNA of the CDR3: TGTGCCAGCAGTTTGGCCTCCTGGGATACGCAGTATTTT. The whole variable domain, filled in from reference TRBV28 and TRBJ2-3, reads DVKVTQSSRYLVKRTGEKVFLECVQDMDHENMFWYRQDPGLGLRLIYFSYDVKMKEKGDIPEGYSVSREKKERFSLILESASTNQTSMYLCASSLASWDTQYFGPGTRLTVL.